This T cell receptor beta chain was observed in a study of identical twins. TCRdb re-derived calls from the 5' RACE reads in MiXCR, one entry per CDR3 protein. The sample includes approximately 260,000 distinct CDR3 sequences, over 12% of them seen just once. Trimming took off 3 bases at V and 4 bases at J, with 9 bases between the two ends. The CDR3 is 13 amino acids. This clonotype was found many times. This chain connects TRBV12-3 or TRBV12-4 to TRBJ1-2, with D perhaps matching TRBD1 (5 bases). This receptor was taken from a woman younger than 35 in good health. The sequencing input was memory (CD45RO+) T cells sorted from blood. In nucleotides, the CDR3 is TGTGCCAGCAGTTTGCAGGGCCCCTATGGCTACACCTTC. Protein product: CASSLQGPYGYTF.